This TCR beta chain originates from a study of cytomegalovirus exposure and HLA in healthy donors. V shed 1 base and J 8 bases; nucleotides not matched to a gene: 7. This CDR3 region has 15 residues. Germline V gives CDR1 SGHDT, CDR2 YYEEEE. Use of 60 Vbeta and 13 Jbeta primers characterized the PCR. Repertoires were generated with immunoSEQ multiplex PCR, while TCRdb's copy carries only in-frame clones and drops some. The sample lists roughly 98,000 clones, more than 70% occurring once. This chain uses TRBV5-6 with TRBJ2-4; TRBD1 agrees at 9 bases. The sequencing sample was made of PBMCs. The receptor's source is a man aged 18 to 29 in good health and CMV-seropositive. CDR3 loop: CASSLRGTGRDIQYF. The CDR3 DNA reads TGTGCCAGCAGCTTGCGCGGGACAGGGCGGGACATTCAGTACTTC.